Sequencing of this T cell receptor beta chain was carried out in a study of pediatric ulcerative colitis. Points on this clone: The target antigen is unknown.

One to two pinch biopsies were taken from the rectum during colonoscopy. Before the diagnostic colonoscopy, ulcerative colitis patients were free of immunosuppressive medication. Germline CDR1 reads MNHNS; CDR2 reads SASEGT. V lost 6 bases to trimming and J lost 5 bases; unmatched junction nucleotides: 10. The CDR3 is 15 amino acids. The assay was run at survey level. Assay used: immunoSEQ multiplex PCR; TCRdb lists only in-frame clones, some missing. The sample consists of approximately 38,000 clones, roughly 71% of them appearing once. Overall study results and limits: Blood samples from a couple of patients yielded substantially fewer templates and were excluded from blood-rectal overlap analysis. Some T cells in rectal biopsies may come from blood, especially with overt colitis.

The origin of this receptor is a boy aged 10-17 years with severe ulcerative colitis. The sample comprised gut tissue. The gene calls are TRBV6-1 and TRBJ1-1; 9 bases align to TRBD1. CDR3 protein: CASRVRDRDRTEAFF. The CDR3 nucleotides are TGTGCCAGCAGGGTCCGGGACAGGGACCGGACTGAAGCTTTCTTT.